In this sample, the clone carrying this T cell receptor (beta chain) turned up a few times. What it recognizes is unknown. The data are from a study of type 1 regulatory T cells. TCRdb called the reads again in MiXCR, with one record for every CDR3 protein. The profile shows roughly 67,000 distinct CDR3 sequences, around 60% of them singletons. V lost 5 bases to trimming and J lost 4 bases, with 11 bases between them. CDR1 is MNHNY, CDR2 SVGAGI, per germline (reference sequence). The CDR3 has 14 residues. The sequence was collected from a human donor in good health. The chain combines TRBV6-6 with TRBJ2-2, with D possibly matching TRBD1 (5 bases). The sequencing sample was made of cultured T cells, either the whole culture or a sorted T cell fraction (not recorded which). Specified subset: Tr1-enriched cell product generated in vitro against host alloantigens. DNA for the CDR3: TGTGCCAGCAGTGCCCTCACAGGCACCGGGGAGCTGTTTTTT. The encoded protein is CASSALTGTGELFF.